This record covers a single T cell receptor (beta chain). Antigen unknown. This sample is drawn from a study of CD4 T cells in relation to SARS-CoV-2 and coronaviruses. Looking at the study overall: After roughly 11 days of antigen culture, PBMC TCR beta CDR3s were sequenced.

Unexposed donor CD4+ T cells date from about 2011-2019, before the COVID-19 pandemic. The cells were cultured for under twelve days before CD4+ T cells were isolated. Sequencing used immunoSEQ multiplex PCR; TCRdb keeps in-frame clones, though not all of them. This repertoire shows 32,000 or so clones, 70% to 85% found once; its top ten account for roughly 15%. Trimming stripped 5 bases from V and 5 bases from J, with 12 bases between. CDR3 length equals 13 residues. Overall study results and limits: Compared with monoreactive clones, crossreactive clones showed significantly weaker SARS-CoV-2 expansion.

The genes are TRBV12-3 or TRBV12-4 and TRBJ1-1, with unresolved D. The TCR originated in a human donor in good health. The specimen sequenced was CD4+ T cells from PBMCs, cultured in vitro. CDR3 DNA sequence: TGTGCCAGCAGTCCCAATCCAGCAACTGAAGCTTTCTTT. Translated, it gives CASSPNPATEAFF.